Listed below are T cell receptor beta chains from one sample, sequenced in a study of shared clonotypes between healthy human individuals. Some clones are missing from TCRdb's copy, which holds only in-frame ones; the method was immunoSEQ multiplex PCR. This sample yields roughly 1,500,000 clones, of which around 98% are seen a single time; around 0.45% belongs to the top ten. Sequencing was done on a sample of naive CD4+ T cells sorted from blood. The receptors here all came from a man younger than 40 in good health. Each CDR3 is given with its conserved first and last residue. Each record gives: CDR3 length, J gene, clone size, D gene, V gene, CDR3 protein, CDR3 DNA. D genes are given only for firm matches. Clone size, where shown, is once, few, many, or a class for clones that have expanded.

14 TRBJ1-4 - TRBD1 TRBV5-1 CASSRDRSNEKLFF TGCGCCAGCAGCCGGGACAGGAGCAATGAAAAACTGTTTTTT
12 TRBJ2-7 once - TRBV11-2 CASSLETHEQYF TGTGCCAGCAGCCTCGAAACGCACGAGCAGTACTTC
14 TRBJ1-2 few - TRBV5-1 CASSLGGTAYGYTF TGCGCCAGCAGCTTGGGAGGGACGGCCTATGGCTACACCTTC
18 TRBJ1-2 - TRBD1 TRBV15 CATSRAGQGQGIRNGYTF TGTGCCACCAGCAGAGCGGGACAGGGCCAGGGGATTCGGAATGGCTACACCTTC
17 TRBJ2-1 - - TRBV28 CASSPTDSIWRYNEQFF TGTGCCAGCAGTCCGACGGACAGTATTTGGAGGTACAATGAGCAGTTCTTC
19 TRBJ2-5 once TRBD2 TRBV11-2 CASSLPGSGEERIAETQYF TGTGCCAGCAGCCTACCCGGTAGCGGGGAGGAGAGGATCGCGGAGACCCAGTACTTC
13 TRBJ2-7 - - TRBV25-1 CASSDLRWDEQYF TGTGCCAGCAGTGACCTAAGGTGGGACGAGCAGTACTTC
12 TRBJ2-7 - - TRBV5-5 CASSLRGYEQYF TGTGCCAGCAGCTTAAGGGGTTACGAGCAGTACTTC
16 TRBJ2-1 - - TRBV5-1 CASSLARQMIVNEQFF TGCGCCAGCAGCTTGGCCCGACAGATGATTGTGAATGAGCAGTTCTTC
16 TRBJ2-1 - - TRBV5-1 CASSYITARSYNEQFF TGCGCCAGCAGCTACATAACGGCGCGCTCCTACAATGAGCAGTTCTTC
11 TRBJ2-7 - - TRBV7-2 CASSLESEQYF TGTGCCAGCAGCTTAGAGTCCGAGCAGTACTTC
16 TRBJ2-7 - - TRBV19 CASSTRLGRGSYEQYF TGTGCCAGTAGTACGAGATTAGGGCGTGGTTCCTACGAGCAGTACTTC
13 TRBJ2-7 - - TRBV30 CAWSPGRSYEQYF TGTGCCTGGAGCCCTGGTAGATCCTACGAGCAGTACTTC
14 TRBJ1-2 - - TRBV19 CASSFPRRDYGYTF TGTGCCAGTAGCTTCCCTCGAAGGGACTATGGCTACACCTTC
13 TRBJ1-2 - - TRBV6-5 CASRRGGLDGYTF TGTGCCAGCAGAAGGGGAGGGTTAGATGGCTACACCTTC
14 TRBJ2-1 - TRBD1 TRBV5-1 CASSPGTGGNEQFF TGCGCCAGCAGCCCGGGGACAGGGGGTAATGAGCAGTTCTTC
14 TRBJ2-5 - - TRBV10-3 CAISQAGQQETQYF TGTGCCATCAGTCAGGCGGGACAACAAGAGACCCAGTACTTC
14 TRBJ2-2 - TRBD2 TRBV30 CAWSVQTSPGELFF TGTGCCTGGAGTGTACAGACTAGCCCCGGGGAGCTGTTTTTT
13 TRBJ2-7 - - TRBV18 CASSPRESYEQYF TGTGCCAGCTCACCACGAGAGTCCTACGAGCAGTACTTC